This T cell receptor (beta chain) originates from a study of regulatory T cells in long-lasting Graves disease. Study results and caveats: Favored gene segments in persistent disease were TRBV28, TRBJ1-2 and TRBJ2-5.

Sequencing libraries for TCR beta were prepared with iRepertoire HTBI primers and Arm-PCR of CDR3 regions. Each CDR3 protein is one row after TCRdb ran MiXCR on the multiplex PCR reads. The data show about 540,000 distinct CDR3 sequences, less than 15% seen once. On this clonotype: Its antigen is unidentified.

Sample time point: newly diagnosed GD, antithyroid drugs for less than 3 months. Isolated PBMC RNA provided the starting material for the TCR library. V was pared by 1 base and J by 1 base, with 5 bases between. The CDR3 has 14 amino acids. Germline-derived CDR1 and CDR2 are SGDLS and YYNGEE. The data also belong to a second study, concerning T cells in Graves' hyperthyroidism and ophthalmopathy.

Source: peripheral blood mononuclear cells (PBMCs), taken at new diagnosis, from a patient treated with antithyroid drugs. The receptor's source is a man aged 30 to 45 with Graves disease. The chain employs TRBV9 and TRBJ2-2; D is undetermined. CDR3 region: CASSVQRNTGELFF. CDR3 coding DNA: TGTGCCAGCAGCGTACAGAGGAACACCGGGGAGCTGTTTTTT.